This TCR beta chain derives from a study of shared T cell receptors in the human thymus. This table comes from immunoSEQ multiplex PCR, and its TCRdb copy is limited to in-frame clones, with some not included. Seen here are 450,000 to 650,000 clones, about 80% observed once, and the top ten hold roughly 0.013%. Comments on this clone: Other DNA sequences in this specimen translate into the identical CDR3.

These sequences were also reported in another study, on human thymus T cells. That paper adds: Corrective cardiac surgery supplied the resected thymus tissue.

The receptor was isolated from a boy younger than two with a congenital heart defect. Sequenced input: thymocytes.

As DNA, the CDR3 is TGTGCCAGCAGCGTAGAATCTAGCGGCTCCTACAATGAGCAGTTCTTC. Protein: CASSVESSGSYNEQFF. The V call is TRBV9, the J call TRBJ2-1; 7 bases fit TRBD2. Per the germline V gene, CDR1 is SGDLS and CDR2 is YYNGEE. CDR3 length: 16 residues. Unmatched junction bases numbered 3, after V lost 0 bases and J lost 0 bases.